The 2 T cell receptor beta chains given below trace back to one sample, sequenced in a study of T-cell reconstitution after alpha-beta-depleted transplantation in children. A library of TCRbeta sequences, prepared with unique molecular identifiers, was generated. From the PCR reads, TCRdb called clonotypes with MiXCR, one entry per CDR3 protein. The sample lists some 340,000 distinct CDR3 sequences, about 9.3% occurring once. The material was PBMCs from the stem cell graft donor, obtained from the stem cell graft. Receptors were obtained from a human donor who donated a stem cell graft to a child with acute lymphoblastic leukemia.

The V call is TRBV6-2 or TRBV6-3, the J call TRBJ1-5, with D possibly matching TRBD1 (6 bases). Germline lookup yields CDR1 MNHEY and CDR2 SVGEGT. Trimming took 8 bases from V and 5 from J, leaving 34 bases between them. This CDR3 spans 20 amino acids. For the CDR3, the DNA is TGTGCCAGCGGCCGCTTTTGGGGGATCGTTCAGGGGCTTGAAGATCAGCCCCAGCATTTT. It codes for CASGRFWGIVQGLEDQPQHF.

This chain connects TRBV6-2 or TRBV6-3 to TRBJ2-1; D is ambiguous. Germline CDR1 and CDR2: MNHEY and SVGEGT. V was cut by 8 bases and J by 7 bases, with 12 bases left in between. The CDR3 has 12 residues. CDR3 in amino acids: CASALWVNEQFF. CDR3 nucleotides: TGTGCCAGCGCCCTTTGGGTTAATGAGCAGTTCTTC.